Each of the 9 T cell receptor beta chains below was sequenced from the same sample in a study of neurological immune-mediated disorders. TCRdb ran MiXCR on the 5' RACE reads and lists one entry per CDR3 protein. In the table there are around 83,000 distinct CDR3 sequences, roughly 15% of which are singletons. Source material: PBMCs. These receptors originate from a woman between 45 and 60 years old in good health.

Ten or more counts support this clonotype. The chain combines TRBV29-1 with TRBJ1-5; 10 bases match TRBD1. CDR3 length: 13 amino acids. Trimming took 3 bases from V and 11 from J; bases not matched to a gene: 7. Germline V lookup: CDR1 SQVTM, CDR2 ANQGSEA. The CDR3 bases are TGCAGCGTTGATTTGGGACAGGGGAAGACCCAGCATTTT. As protein: CSVDLGQGKTQHF.

This clonotype has at least ten counts. The chain carries TRBV7-9 and TRBJ2-1; D assignment may be TRBD1 or TRBD2 (5 bases each). The CDR3 spans 16 residues. V lost 5 bases to trimming and J lost 4 bases, with 18 bases between them. From germline, CDR1 is SEHNR and CDR2 FQNEAQ (reference sequence). The CDR3 reads CASSPRGLADYNEQFF. The CDR3 nucleotides are TGTGCCAGCAGCCCACGGGGCCTAGCAGATTACAATGAGCAGTTCTTC.

This clonotype was seen many times. This sequence joins TRBV5-5 and TRBJ1-1; no firm D call. The CDR3 runs 14 residues. Trimming left V 3 bases short and J 1 base short, with 10 bases between. CDR1 and CDR2 (germline): SGHKS, YYEKEE (reference sequence). The CDR3 sequence is CASSYGSQNTEAFF. CDR3 sequence (DNA): TGTGCCAGCAGCTATGGGTCACAGAACACTGAAGCTTTCTTT.

This clonotype was seen many times. V gene TRBV20-1 combines with J gene TRBJ2-7; 7 bases are shared with TRBD1. J gave up 12 bases and V 6 bases, and 14 bases lay outside the gene matches. Germline values: CDR1 DFQATT, CDR2 SNEGSKA (reference sequence). CDR3 length equals 12 residues. The CDR3: CSARMTGSRAYF. Here the CDR3 DNA reads TGCAGTGCGCGGATGACAGGGAGCCGGGCGTACTTC.

This clonotype was counted ten times or more. This sequence joins TRBV5-1 and TRBJ2-5; 10 nucleotides agree with TRBD2. J was trimmed by 2 bases and V by 7 bases; bases with no gene match: 2. The CDR3 is 13 residues long. CDR1 is SGHRS and CDR2 is YFSETQ in the germline V gene. CDR3 coding DNA: TGCGCCAGCGGAGCGGGGGGGCAAGAGACCCAGTACTTC. Its translation: CASGAGGQETQYF.

This clonotype occurred many times. The rearrangement joins TRBV9 to TRBJ2-2, with D possibly matching TRBD2 (6 bases). Germline lookup yields CDR1 SGDLS and CDR2 YYNGEE. The CDR3 contains 15 residues. The ends were cut back, 2 bases at V and 5 bases at J, with 13 bases in the middle. DNA of the CDR3: TGTGCCAGCAGCGTTCTAGCGCTGGGGACCGGGGAGCTGTTTTTT. Its translation: CASSVLALGTGELFF.

The chain couples TRBV28 to TRBJ1-5, with no clear D. V was clipped by 11 bases and J by 5 bases, with 13 bases between them. This CDR3 has 12 residues. Germline V gene sequence: CDR1 MDHEN, CDR2 SYDVKM. CDR3 region: CARRPVYQPQHF. The CDR3 region has the DNA TGTGCCCGCCGTCCCGTTTATCAGCCCCAGCATTTT.

This clonotype was seen many times. The rearrangement links TRBV20-1 to TRBJ2-1; no clear D. V gave up 6 bases and J gave up 9 bases, with 15 bases separating them. The CDR3 spans 12 residues. The germline V gene encodes CDR1 DFQATT and CDR2 SNEGSKA (reference sequence). The CDR3 protein is CSARPPSAEQFF. CDR3 DNA sequence: TGCAGTGCCCGACCCCCAAGCGCTGAGCAGTTCTTC.

This clonotype was detected many times. This chain connects TRBV20-1 to TRBJ2-5; no reliable D call. CDR3 size: 15 residues. V was trimmed by 0 bases and J by 5 bases, leaving 16 bases between them. The V gene's germline CDR1 is DFQATT and CDR2 SNEGSKA (reference sequence). CDR3 in amino acids: CSARDDGRRSETQYF. The CDR3, as DNA: TGCAGTGCTAGAGATGACGGCAGACGCTCGGAGACCCAGTACTTC.